These 2 T cell receptor beta chains came from one sample sequenced in a study of cytomegalovirus exposure and HLA in healthy donors. The PCR contained 60 Vbeta and 13 Jbeta primers. Assay: immunoSEQ multiplex PCR; the TCRdb copy retains only in-frame clones and omits some. The repertoire holds about 130,000 clones, around 76% seen once, with 7.3% in the top ten. Input material: PBMCs. The receptors derive from a male donor in good health and CMV-seronegative.

This chain connects TRBV6-5 to TRBJ1-2; a weak D match, TRBD1 (5 bases). The CDR3 extends over 15 amino acids. From germline, CDR1 is MNHEY and CDR2 SVGAGI. V lost 2 bases to trimming and J lost 0 bases, with 10 bases between them. The DNA for the CDR3 is TGTGCCAGCAGTTACGGCGGGGGGGCTAACTATGGCTACACCTTC. Translation: CASSYGGGANYGYTF.

V and J are TRBV7-2 and TRBJ1-6; TRBD1 matches at 8 bases. Trimming at V came to 5 bases and at J to 0 bases, leaving 12 bases not matched to a gene. The CDR3 extends over 19 amino acids. Germline values: CDR1 SGHTA, CDR2 FQGNSA. The CDR3: CASSRVDRGPGSYNSPLHF. The CDR3 nucleotides are TGTGCCAGCAGCAGAGTAGACAGGGGCCCCGGCTCCTATAATTCACCCCTCCACTTT.